These 9 T cell receptor beta chains were all obtained from the same sample, sequenced in a study of blood T cell repertoires in COVID-19. Produced via immunoSEQ multiplex PCR; TCRdb's table is partial and in-frame only. Of 100,000 to 150,000 clones listed, 85% are singletons. Sequencing was done on a sample of peripheral blood. The receptor source for this set is an elderly woman with acute or convalescent COVID-19.

The sample holds a few counts of this clone. This chain uses TRBV19 with TRBJ1-1; D is undetermined. Germline V CDR1 and CDR2: LNHDA, SQIVND (reference sequence). Trimming stripped 7 bases from V and 10 bases from J, with 22 bases between. The CDR3 sequence is 14 residues long. CDR3 nucleotide sequence: TGTGCCAGTAAGGATGCGGGAAGCGGCGCCCGAGCTTTCTTT. This encodes CASKDAGSGARAFF.

This chain links TRBV9 with TRBJ2-2, with a tentative D call TRBD2 (6 bases). With 0 bases removed from V and 5 bases from J, the gap between germline ends came to 8 bases. The CDR3 is 14 amino acids. The germline V gene has CDR1 SGDLS and CDR2 YYNGEE. CDR3 in amino acids: CASSVGGTTGELFF. CDR3 coding DNA: TGTGCCAGCAGCGTAGGCGGGACGACCGGGGAGCTGTTTTTT.

The J gene is TRBJ1-1, the V gene TRBV10-2; 8 bases are a match to TRBD1. J gave up 4 bases and V 5 bases, and 6 bases lay outside the gene matches. Germline-derived CDR1 and CDR2 are WSHSY and SAAADI. This CDR3 is built from 14 residues. CDR3 DNA: TGCGCCAGCAGTCCGGGACAGGTGGCCACTGAAGCTTTCTTT. Translating it yields CASSPGQVATEAFF.

This rearrangement joins TRBV28 to TRBJ1-2, with a tentative D call TRBD1 (5 bases). The CDR3 is 15 amino acids. V lost 1 base to trimming and J lost 6 bases, with 15 bases between them. The V gene's germline CDR1 is MDHEN and CDR2 SYDVKM. The CDR3 bases are TGTGCCAGCAGTTTATTGGCCCGCCAGGGTAATGGCTACACCTTC. This sequence encodes CASSLLARQGNGYTF.

This sequence joins TRBV7-3 and TRBJ2-2; 7 nucleotides match TRBD1. V lost 6 bases, J lost 5 bases, and 12 bases stayed unmatched. CDR3 length: 16 amino acids. The germline V gene has CDR1 SGHTA and CDR2 FQGTGA. CDR3 in amino acids: CASRAGTAKGTGELFF. The DNA of the CDR3 is TGTGCCAGCAGGGCCGGGACAGCCAAGGGGACCGGGGAGCTGTTTTTT. The full variable domain, its missing parts supplied by reference TRBV7-3 and TRBJ2-2, is GAGVSQTPSNKVTEKGKYVELRCDPISGHTALYWYRQSLGQGPEFLIYFQGTGAADDSGLPNDRFFAVRPEGSVSTLKIQRTERGDSAVYLCASRAGTAKGTGELFFGEGSRLTVL.

In its sample, this clone was seen once. The V and J genes are TRBV7-9 and TRBJ2-3, with D possibly being TRBD1 (6 bases). CDR3 size: 15 residues. Trimming removed 5 bases from V and 6 bases from J, with 18 bases in between. CDR1 and CDR2 (germline): SEHNR, FQNEAQ (reference sequence). CDR3 DNA: TGTGCCAGCAGCCCCCCAGGGGATTGGCCGGATACGCAGTATTTT. Its protein is CASSPPGDWPDTQYF.

Turning to this clone: The junction departs from germline at one end; a sequencing error may be responsible. V is TRBV11-2 and J is TRBJ1-3; D unclear. The CDR3 has 16 residues. CDR1 and CDR2 from the germline V gene are SGHAT and FQNNGV. The DNA for the CDR3 is TGTGCCAGCAGCCTAGAAACTAGGGCTGATGGAAACACCATATATTTT. Translating it yields CASSLETRADGNTIYF.

The rearrangement joins TRBV7-9 to TRBJ1-6, with 9 bases lining up with TRBD1. The CDR3 spans 13 residues. Germline lookup yields CDR1 SEHNR and CDR2 FQNEAQ (reference sequence). V was pared by 3 bases and J by 9 bases, with 0 bases of the junction left unmatched. CDR3 amino acids: CASSLTGGSPLHF. Here the CDR3 DNA reads TGTGCCAGCAGCTTGACAGGGGGTTCACCCCTCCACTTT.

V is TRBV13 and J is TRBJ2-3; 10 nucleotides line up with TRBD2. Losses at the gene ends were 4 bases for V and 5 bases for J; bases not matched to a gene: 6. This CDR3 spans 15 amino acids. Germline V CDR1 and CDR2: PRHDT, FYEKMQ (reference sequence). The CDR3 DNA follows: TGTGCCAGCAGCTCACTGCTAGCGGGGGAAGATACGCAGTATTTT. Protein product: CASSSLLAGEDTQYF.